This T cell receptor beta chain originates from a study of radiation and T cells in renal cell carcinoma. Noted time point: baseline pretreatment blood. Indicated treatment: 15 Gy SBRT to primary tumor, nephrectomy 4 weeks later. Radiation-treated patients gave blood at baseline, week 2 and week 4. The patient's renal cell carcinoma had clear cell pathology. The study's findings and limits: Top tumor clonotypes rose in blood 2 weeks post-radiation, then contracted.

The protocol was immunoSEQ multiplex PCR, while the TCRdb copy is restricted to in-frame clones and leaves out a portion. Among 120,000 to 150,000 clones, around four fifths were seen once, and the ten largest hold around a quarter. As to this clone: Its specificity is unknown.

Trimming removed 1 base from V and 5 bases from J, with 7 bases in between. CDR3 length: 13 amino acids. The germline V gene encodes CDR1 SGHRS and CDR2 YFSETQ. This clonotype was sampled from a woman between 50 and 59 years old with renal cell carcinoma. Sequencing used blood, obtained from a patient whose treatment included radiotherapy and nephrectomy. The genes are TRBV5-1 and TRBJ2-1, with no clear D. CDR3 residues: CASSLQTDNEQFF. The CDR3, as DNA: TGCGCCAGCAGCTTGCAGACCGACAATGAGCAGTTCTTC.